The 28 T cell receptor beta chains listed next were all sequenced from one sample in a study of PD-1 and CTLA-4 blockade in melanoma (TCRdb year 2021). Libraries were built with the immunoSEQ multiplex PCR assay. Here the immuneACCESS table is served through TCRdb, limited to in-frame sequences with V and J called. Missing clones are a known gap in these copies; in checked studies unresolved V genes cover under half, and the rest lacks a known reason. The sample table contains around 16,000 clones; only one count was recorded for 70% of them. 12% to 15% of the sample rests with the top ten. The source was CD8+ T cells from peripheral blood, collected from a patient given anti-PD-1 treatment. The receptors stem from a human donor with melanoma.

The chain links TRBV6-5 to TRBJ1-2; D uncertain. Per the germline V gene, CDR1 is MNHEY and CDR2 is SVGAGI. The CDR3 contains 13 residues. V dropped 4 bases and J dropped 3 bases, with 9 bases sitting between them. CDR3 sequence reads: CASSSSAHYGYTF. Here the CDR3 DNA reads TGTGCCAGCAGTTCTTCCGCCCACTATGGCTACACCTTC.

J is TRBJ2-7 and V is TRBV7-8; 12 bases are a match to TRBD2. Germline lookup yields CDR1 SGHVS and CDR2 FQNEAQ. J was trimmed by 0 bases and V by 3 bases; bases with no gene match: 6. CDR3 length equals 17 residues. CDR3 sequence: CASSLGTSGGFSYEQYF. In DNA form, the CDR3 reads TGTGCCAGCAGCTTGGGAACTAGCGGGGGGTTCTCCTACGAGCAGTACTTC.

This clone was seen a single time. This rearrangement joins TRBV25-1 to TRBJ2-7; D is ambiguous. Trimming cost V 0 bases and J 5 bases, with 5 bases left between them. CDR3 length: 12 residues. Per germline, CDR1 MGHDK and CDR2 SYGVNS. CDR3 sequence reads: CASSEYRDEQYF. The CDR3 DNA reads TGTGCCAGCAGTGAATACCGAGACGAGCAGTACTTC.

This clone was detected only once. This chain joins TRBV5-4 and TRBJ2-7, with TRBD2 as a possible D gene (5 bases). The CDR3 is 12 amino acids. Deletions cut 0 bases from V and 6 bases from J, with 7 bases between. CDR1 and CDR2 from the germline V gene are SGHNT and YYREEE (reference sequence). This chain's CDR3 is CASSLGGSEQYF. The DNA of the CDR3 is TGTGCCAGCAGCTTGGGAGGGAGCGAGCAGTACTTC.

CDR3 loop: CASSWGAEAFF. The DNA for the CDR3 is TGTGCCAGCAGCTGGGGGGCTGAAGCTTTCTTT. V and J are TRBV5-8 and TRBJ1-1, with D tentatively TRBD1 (5 bases). Per germline, CDR1 SGHTS and CDR2 YDEGEE. V lost 3 bases, J lost 6 bases, and 6 bases lay in between. The CDR3 is 11 residues long.

The chain couples TRBV5-4 to TRBJ2-7; no firm D call. The CDR3 is 12 residues long. V lost 2 bases, J lost 5 bases, and 8 bases lay in between. From germline, CDR1 is SGHNT and CDR2 YYREEE (reference sequence). CDR3 nucleotides: TGTGCCAGCAGCTTAATGGGGAACGAGCAGTACTTC. It encodes CASSLMGNEQYF.

The chain couples TRBV27 to TRBJ1-1, with TRBD1 identical over 11 bases. The ends lost 8 bases at V and 0 bases at J; junction bases unmatched: 8. Germline loops: CDR1 MNHEY, CDR2 SMNVEV (reference sequence). The CDR3 runs to 16 residues. Here the CDR3 DNA reads TGTGCCAGCGGACAGGGGGCCGGTGGGGTGAACACTGAAGCTTTCTTT. It codes for CASGQGAGGVNTEAFF.

CDR3 protein: CASSLGWTEAFF. DNA of the CDR3: TGTGCCAGCAGCCTGGGTTGGACTGAAGCTTTCTTT. This chain links TRBV6-5 with TRBJ1-1; D not resolved. The germline V gene has CDR1 MNHEY and CDR2 SVGAGI. The CDR3 contains 12 residues. Trimming took 6 bases from V and 5 from J, leaving 10 bases between them.

This clone turned up a few times. The chain links TRBV12-3 or TRBV12-4 to TRBJ1-2; no reliable D call. This CDR3 has 11 amino acids. Trimming left V 8 bases short and J 3 bases short, with 7 bases between. CDR3 nucleotide sequence: TGTGCCAGCTCCACCGACTATGGCTACACCTTC. This codes for CASSTDYGYTF.

This chain connects TRBV27 to TRBJ2-7; D is perhaps TRBD1 or TRBD2 (5 bases each). V was shortened by 5 bases and J by 8 bases, with 19 bases between the two germline ends. CDR1 and CDR2 from the germline V gene are MNHEY and SMNVEV (reference sequence). CDR3 length equals 14 residues. As DNA, the CDR3 is TGTGCCAGCAGTCCAGCCGGGACGGGAAGGCAGCAGTACTTC. This gives the protein CASSPAGTGRQQYF.

This chain uses TRBV7-9 with TRBJ1-4; D call uncertain. The CDR3 is made up of 11 amino acids. Trimming left V 5 bases short and J 7 bases short, with 5 bases between. CDR1 is SEHNR and CDR2 is FQNEAQ in the germline V gene (reference sequence). CDR3 coding DNA: TGTGCCAGCAGCCCAACTGAAAAACTGTTTTTT. Translated: CASSPTEKLFF.

This clone was detected only a few times. V usage is TRBV7-9 and J usage is TRBJ2-2; D not certain. The CDR3 runs to 12 residues. Trimming took 1 base from V and 5 from J, leaving 2 bases between them. Germline loops: CDR1 SEHNR, CDR2 FQNEAQ (reference sequence). CDR3 region: CASSLVTGELFF. The CDR3 DNA sequence: TGTGCCAGCAGCTTAGTTACCGGGGAGCTGTTTTTT. The full variable domain, rest sourced from reference TRBV7-9 and TRBJ2-2, is DTGVSQNPRHKITKRGQNVTFRCDPISEHNRLYWYRQTLGQGPEFLTYFQNEAQLEKSRLLSDRFSAERPKGSFSTLEIQRTEQGDSAMYLCASSLVTGELFFGEGSRLTVL.

The rearrangement uses TRBV28 and TRBJ2-7, with 10 nucleotides matching TRBD1. The germline V gene has CDR1 MDHEN and CDR2 SYDVKM. This CDR3 has 17 amino acids. Unmatched junction bases numbered 16, after V lost 6 bases and J lost 5 bases. The chain's CDR3 is CASSLPTTGTGAHEQYF. The CDR3 DNA is TGTGCCAGCAGCCTACCGACTACCGGGACAGGGGCCCACGAGCAGTACTTC.

The J gene is TRBJ2-1, the V gene TRBV27; TRBD1 matches at 10 bases. Germline V CDR1 and CDR2: MNHEY, SMNVEV (reference sequence). The CDR3 has 14 amino acids. J was trimmed by 4 bases and V by 4 bases; bases with no gene match: 1. CDR3 amino acids: CASSWGQGYNEQFF. In DNA form, the CDR3 reads TGTGCCAGCAGTTGGGGACAGGGGTACAATGAGCAGTTCTTC.

The chain recombines TRBV10-1 with TRBJ2-1; D might be TRBD2 (6 bases). The CDR3 consists of 16 residues. V lost 0 bases, J lost 0 bases, and 9 bases lay in between. Germline CDR1 is WNHNN and CDR2 is SYGVQD (reference sequence). Written as DNA, the CDR3 is TGCGCCAGCAGTGAGTCGGAGGGAGCCTCCTACAATGAGCAGTTCTTC. Translation gives CASSESEGASYNEQFF.

V usage is TRBV27 and J usage is TRBJ2-1, with 10 bases that match TRBD1. Germline trimming cut 5 bases from V and 7 bases from J; bases unmatched to any gene: 8. Germline V lookup: CDR1 MNHEY, CDR2 SMNVEV (reference sequence). The CDR3 sequence is 15 residues long. The CDR3 region has the DNA TGTGCCAGCAGTCCCGGGACAGGGGTTAAAAATGAGCAGTTCTTC. Its protein is CASSPGTGVKNEQFF.

The chain's CDR3 is CASSLGPVGYTF. CDR3 sequence (DNA): TGTGCCAGCAGCTTGGGGCCAGTCGGCTACACCTTC. V usage is TRBV7-9 and J usage is TRBJ1-2; D is perhaps TRBD1 (5 bases). The V end lost 3 bases, the J end lost 8 bases, and 10 bases lay between the germline ends. The CDR3 has 12 residues. Germline V gene lookup returns CDR1 SEHNR and CDR2 FQNEAQ (reference sequence).

In nucleotides, the CDR3 is TGTGCCAGCAGTGGGGGGGCCTCCGGGGAGCTGTTTTTT. Translated, it gives CASSGGASGELFF. The V call is TRBV28, the J call TRBJ2-2; tentatively, D is TRBD2 (7 bases). CDR1 MDHEN and CDR2 SYDVKM come from the germline V gene. The CDR3 is 13 residues long. V lost 5 bases and J lost 6, with 10 bases in between.

This chain connects TRBV5-6 to TRBJ2-7; TRBD1 aligns across 9 bases. Germline V gives CDR1 SGHDT, CDR2 YYEEEE. V trimming: 4 bases; J trimming: 4 bases; junction bases outside the gene matches: 12. The CDR3 spans 16 residues. CDR3 nucleotide sequence: TGTGCCAGCAGCCCGGACAGGGGCAATCGAGGATACGAGCAGTACTTC. Translated: CASSPDRGNRGYEQYF. The variable domain in full, with the rest retrieved from reference TRBV5-6 and TRBJ2-7, is DAGVTQSPTHLIKTRGQQVTLRCSPKSGHDTVSWYQQALGQGPQFIFQYYEEEERQRGNFPDRFSGHQFPNYSSELNVNALLLGDSALYLCASSPDRGNRGYEQYFGPGTRLTVT.

This chain links TRBV9 with TRBJ2-1; TRBD2 aligns across 7 bases. The CDR3 has 14 residues. Per germline, CDR1 SGDLS and CDR2 YYNGEE. The J segment lost 5 bases and the V segment lost 2 bases, leaving 4 bases of the junction unmatched. CDR3 coding DNA: TGTGCCAGCAGCGTGGAGACTAGCAACAATGAGCAGTTCTTC. It specifies CASSVETSNNEQFF.

The genes are TRBV29-1 and TRBJ1-1; 7 nucleotides align to TRBD1. CDR1 is SQVTM and CDR2 is ANQGSEA in the germline V gene. J gave up 0 bases and V 6 bases, and 13 bases lay outside the gene matches. The CDR3 totals 16 residues. CDR3 protein: CSVIDRASGMNTEAFF. Here the CDR3 DNA reads TGCAGCGTGATCGACAGGGCTTCGGGTATGAACACTGAAGCTTTCTTT.

The chain is built from TRBV11-2 and TRBJ1-4; weak D call: TRBD1 (5 bases). Germline V gene data show CDR1 as SGHAT and CDR2 as FQNNGV. Trimming removed 6 bases from V and 0 bases from J, with 11 bases in between. The CDR3 runs 15 residues. CDR3 amino acids: CASSFGGATNEKLFF. In DNA form, the CDR3 reads TGTGCCAGCAGTTTTGGGGGGGCAACTAATGAAAAACTGTTTTTT.

The chain joins TRBV30 to TRBJ1-2, with a tentative D call TRBD1 (5 bases). This CDR3 is built from 15 residues. The V end lost 1 base, the J end lost 6 bases, and 18 bases lay between the germline ends. From germline, CDR1 is GTSNPN and CDR2 SVGIG (reference sequence). CDR3 DNA: TGTGCCTGGAGTGAGCCTGGGGGGTTGTACAATGGCTACACCTTC. Its protein product is CAWSEPGGLYNGYTF. Based on the CDR3 plus reference TRBV30 and TRBJ1-2, the full variable domain is SQTIHQWPATLVQPVGSPLSLECTVEGTSNPNLYWYRQAAGRGLQLLFYSVGIGQISSEVPQNLSASRPQDRQFILSSKKLLLSDSGFYLCAWSEPGGLYNGYTFGSGTRLTVV.

The CDR3 is CASSVDSRSSYNEQFF. As DNA, the CDR3 is TGTGCCAGCAGCGTAGATAGCCGAAGCTCCTACAATGAGCAGTTCTTC. The chain employs TRBV9 and TRBJ2-1, with D uncertain. Germline V gene lookup returns CDR1 SGDLS and CDR2 YYNGEE. The CDR3 is 16 residues long. V lost 0 bases and J 0 bases, leaving 10 bases between the germline ends.

The genes are TRBV19 and TRBJ2-5; 11 bases line up with TRBD2. The germline CDR1 and CDR2 sequences are LNHDA and SQIVND (reference sequence). The CDR3 sequence is 15 residues long. V shed 6 bases and J 2 bases; nucleotides not matched to a gene: 5. The DNA of the CDR3 is TGTGCCAGTAGGCCGGGACTAGCGGTTCAAGAGACCCAGTACTTC. It codes for CASRPGLAVQETQYF.

The V call is TRBV9, the J call TRBJ1-1, with 7 positions matching TRBD1. The V and J ends lost 3 bases and 5 bases, in that order; junction bases with no gene match: 10. This CDR3 has 15 amino acids. Germline CDR1 is SGDLS and CDR2 is YYNGEE. The CDR3 region has the DNA TGTGCCAGCAGCGCCGAGACAGGGAGTAGGACTGAAGCTTTCTTT. It encodes CASSAETGSRTEAFF.

The chain is built from TRBV14 and TRBJ2-3; D is unclear. The CDR3 sequence is 15 residues long. CDR1 is SGHDN and CDR2 is FVKESK in the germline V gene. The V end lost 0 bases, the J end lost 2 bases, and 9 bases lay between the germline ends. The chain's CDR3 is CASSQEALYTDTQYF. In nucleotides, the CDR3 is TGTGCCAGCAGCCAAGAAGCCTTATACACAGATACGCAGTATTTT.

The chain is built from TRBV2 and TRBJ1-5, with unresolved D. The V end was cut by 4 bases, the J end by 6 bases, with 13 bases between. The CDR3 consists of 14 residues. Germline CDR1 reads SNHLY; CDR2 reads FYNNEI. The CDR3 reads CASSAYTLSQPQHF. The CDR3 coding sequence is TGTGCCAGCAGTGCTTATACACTAAGTCAGCCCCAGCATTTT. The full variable domain, rest sourced from reference TRBV2 and TRBJ1-5, is EPEVTQTPSHQVTQMGQEVILRCVPISNHLYFYWYRQILGQKVEFLVSFYNNEISEKSEIFDDQFSVERPDGSNFTLKIRSTKLEDSAMYFCASSAYTLSQPQHFGDGTRLSIL.